The clone carrying this T cell receptor (beta chain) occurred many times. As yet, its antigen is unknown. TCRdb redid the calling of the reads with MiXCR, one entry per CDR3 protein. The sample has fewer than 300,000 distinct CDR3 sequences, around 25% seen once. The record originates from a study of T cell repertoires in cytomegalovirus infection. Whole-study results and caveats: CMV-specific HLA-C-restricted TCR beta clonotypes dominated the ex vivo response.

CDR3 length: 18 amino acids. Germline loops: CDR1 SGHTA, CDR2 FQGNSA. Trimming took 5 bases from V and 2 from J, leaving 25 bases between them. Sample: PBMCs. The V gene is TRBV7-2, the J gene TRBJ2-7, with a weak D call TRBD2 (5 bases). The source of this sequence is a human donor in good health (CMV status not recorded). Some clones in this sample may be carry-over from other donors' samples. This CDR3 reads CASSLKRPSGGFAYEQYF. The CDR3 coding sequence is TGTGCCAGCAGCCTCAAGCGGCCCTCCGGAGGCTTTGCCTACGAGCAGTACTTC.